This is a list of T cell receptor beta chains from one sample in a study of T cell repertoires in cytomegalovirus infection. No cognate antigen is known for these TCRs. MiXCR was run by TCRdb on the reads, yielding one entry per CDR3 protein. The sample holds around 900,000 distinct CDR3 sequences, less than 40% seen once. The starting material was cultured CD8+ T cells from PBMCs, obtained from culture after CMV antigen stimulation. Receptors originate from a human donor in good health (CMV status not recorded). Some clones in this sample may be carry-over from other donors' samples. Each CDR3 is given with its conserved first and last residue. Fields, in order: V gene, clone size, D gene, J gene, CDR3 DNA, CDR3 protein. D genes are given only for firm matches. Rows give clone size only sometimes, using once, few, many, or a class for an expanded clone.

>TRBV12-3/TRBV12-4|.|.|TRBJ2-7
TGTGCCAGCAGTTTTGCAGCTACAGGCTACGAGCAGTACTTC
CASSFAATGYEQYF
>TRBV24-1|.|.|TRBJ1-3
TGTGCCACCAGTGACCAGCGGGACAACTCTGGAAACACCATATATTTT
CATSDQRDNSGNTIYF
>TRBV9|few|.|TRBJ1-2
TGTGCCAGCAGCGCGTACGGGACAAGAAACTATGGCTACACCTTC
CASSAYGTRNYGYTF
>TRBV27|many|.|TRBJ1-3
TGTGCCAGCAGCCTACAGGGCGCTGGAAACACCATATATTTT
CASSLQGAGNTIYF
>TRBV28|.|.|TRBJ1-4
TGTGCCATCATGGGGGTTCCGGGTGAAAAACTGTTTTTT
CAIMGVPGEKLFF
>TRBV7-9|.|TRBD1|TRBJ1-2
TGTGCCAGCAGCCAGGACAGGGACGGCTACACCTTC
CASSQDRDGYTF
>TRBV7-2|many|.|TRBJ2-1
TGTGCCAGCAGCTTAGGCCCGTCGGGGCTGAGCTCCTACAATGAGCAGTTCTTC
CASSLGPSGLSSYNEQFF
>TRBV24-1|.|.|TRBJ2-1
TGTGCCACCGGAACCGGACACCTTAGTTGGGACAATGAGCAGTTCTTC
CATGTGHLSWDNEQFF
>TRBV5-5|.|TRBD1|TRBJ1-4
TGTGCCAGCAGGCAACCCGAGGGGGCAGGGAATGAAAAACTGTTTTTT
CASRQPEGAGNEKLFF
>TRBV19|.|.|TRBJ2-3
TGTGCCAGTAGTATAGATCGATCCCTCTATGACTCAAGGGGGAAAGATACGCAGTATTTT
CASSIDRSLYDSRGKDTQYF
>TRBV6-2/TRBV6-3|.|TRBD1|TRBJ2-7
TGTGCCAGCAGTGCCGGACAGGGGGCGGTGGGCGAGCAGTACTTC
CASSAGQGAVGEQYF
>TRBV27|.|TRBD2|TRBJ2-5
TGTGCCAGTGTGGGACTAGAGCAGACCCAGTACTTC
CASVGLEQTQYF
>TRBV18|.|.|TRBJ2-6
TGTGCCAGCTCACGAAAACCACGGAGCTCTGGGGCCAACGTCCTGACTTTC
CASSRKPRSSGANVLTF
>TRBV5-4|.|TRBD1|TRBJ2-7
TGTGCCAGCAGCCAGGGACAGGGGTACTACGAGCAGTACTTC
CASSQGQGYYEQYF
>TRBV6-2/TRBV6-3|few|.|TRBJ2-3
TGTGCCAGCAGAAGGGGGGCCTCCCCAGCAGATACGCAGTATTTT
CASRRGASPADTQYF
>TRBV10-3|.|.|TRBJ1-2
TGTGCCATCAGTGGTCTCATTGGGCCGCGGACATCCAGAGCTAACTATGGCTACACCTTC
CAISGLIGPRTSRANYGYTF
>TRBV7-8|few|.|TRBJ2-1
TGTGCCAGCAGCGTAAGGTGGGGGGGGCGGGCGTCCTACAATGAGCAGTTCTTC
CASSVRWGGRASYNEQFF
>TRBV11-1|.|.|TRBJ2-2
TGTGCCAGCAGCGTCCGGGAAGAGAGGAACACCGGGGAGCTGTTTTTT
CASSVREERNTGELFF
>TRBV2|many|.|TRBJ1-2
TGTGCCAGCAGTGAAGTCGTAGGTGCTAACTATGGCTACACCTTC
CASSEVVGANYGYTF
>TRBV20-1|many|TRBD1|TRBJ2-1
TGCAGTGCTAGGGCCCCCGGGACAGGGTCCTACAATGAGCAGTTCTTC
CSARAPGTGSYNEQFF
>TRBV7-2|many|TRBD1|TRBJ2-7
TGTGCCAGCAGCCTAAAATTAACCGGGACAGGATTTTACGAGCAGTACTTC
CASSLKLTGTGFYEQYF
>TRBV20-1|.|TRBD2|TRBJ2-2
TGCAGTGCTAGCTTTGCGGGACTAGCGGTCACCGCGAACACCGGGGAGCTGTTTTTT
CSASFAGLAVTANTGELFF
>TRBV12-5|.|.|TRBJ1-5
TGTGCTAGTGGCACTGGACGGGATGATAGCAATCAGCCCCAGCATTTT
CASGTGRDDSNQPQHF
>TRBV6-6|few|.|TRBJ1-6
TGTGCCAGCAGGGATGATTCACCCCTCCACTTT
CASRDDSPLHF
>TRBV13|.|.|TRBJ1-1
TGTGCCAGCAGCTTAGGAAGAGGGCTGACTGAAGCTTTCTTT
CASSLGRGLTEAFF
>TRBV14|many|.|TRBJ1-1
TGTGCCAGCAGCACAGAAAACACTGAAGCTTTCTTT
CASSTENTEAFF
>TRBV10-3|few|.|TRBJ1-1
TGTGCCATCTCGGTTCTGAGATCGCGTGGGATAACTGAAGCTTTCTTT
CAISVLRSRGITEAFF
>TRBV27|.|TRBD1|TRBJ2-7
TGTGCCAGCAGTTTCTTACCGACAGGGAAAGACGAGCAGTACTTC
CASSFLPTGKDEQYF
>TRBV29-1|few|.|TRBJ2-2
TGCAGCTCCTGGGGGCCCACCGGGGAGCTGTTTTTT
CSSWGPTGELFF
>TRBV9|few|TRBD2|TRBJ2-1
TGTGCCAGCAGCGTTTGGACTAGCGGGGGGGCGGGTGAGCAGTTCTTC
CASSVWTSGGAGEQFF
>TRBV29-1|few|.|TRBJ1-1
TGCAGCGCCGAGGGCGGGAACACTGAAGCTTTCTTT
CSAEGGNTEAFF
>TRBV14|few|.|TRBJ1-1
TGTGCCAGCAGCCAAGAGATCAGGGTTGCTGAAGCTTTCTTT
CASSQEIRVAEAFF
>TRBV19|few|.|TRBJ2-1
TGTGCCAGTAGTATAGCCCGCGAGCAGTTCTTC
CASSIAREQFF
>TRBV6-2/TRBV6-3|.|TRBD2|TRBJ2-3
TGTGCCAGCAGCGGCGCAGGACTAGCGGGCCCAGATACGCAGTATTTT
CASSGAGLAGPDTQYF
>TRBV7-2|few|TRBD2|TRBJ2-1
TGTGCCAGCAGCTTAGTGCGGGGGGCCCCCTACAATGAGCAGTTCTTC
CASSLVRGAPYNEQFF
>TRBV7-6|few|.|TRBJ2-7
TGTGCCACCGCGCTATTAGGGGCCAACGAGCAGTACTTC
CATALLGANEQYF
>TRBV7-9|few|.|TRBJ1-2
TGTGCCAGCAGCTTAGGAAGAAGGGCCCCGAACTATGGCTACACCTTC
CASSLGRRAPNYGYTF